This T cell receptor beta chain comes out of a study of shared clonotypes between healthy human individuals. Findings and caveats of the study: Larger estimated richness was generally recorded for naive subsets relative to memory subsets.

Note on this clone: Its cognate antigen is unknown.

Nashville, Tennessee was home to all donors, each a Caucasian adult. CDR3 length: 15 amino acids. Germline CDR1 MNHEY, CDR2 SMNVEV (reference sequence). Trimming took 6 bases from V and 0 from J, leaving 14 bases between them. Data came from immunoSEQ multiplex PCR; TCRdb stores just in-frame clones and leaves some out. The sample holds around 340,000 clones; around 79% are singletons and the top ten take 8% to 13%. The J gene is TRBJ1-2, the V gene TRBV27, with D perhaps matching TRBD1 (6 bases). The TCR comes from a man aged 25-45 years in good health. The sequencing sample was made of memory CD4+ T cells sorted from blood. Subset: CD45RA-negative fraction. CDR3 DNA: TGTGCCAGCAGGCCCCGGGGGCCCACTAACTATGGCTACACCTTC. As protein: CASRPRGPTNYGYTF.